This T cell receptor beta chain was retrieved from a study of blood T cell repertoires in COVID-19. In the original workflow: Estimation of nucleated cell counts was performed using reference gene primer amplification. Measured with immunoSEQ multiplex PCR; TCRdb has only the in-frame clones, and not every one. V and J calls and clone size come straight from that table; D and trimming were deduced from the DNA. The table includes under 100,000 clones, over 75% detected once. Trimming left V 0 bases short and J 3 bases short, with 15 bases between. The CDR3 covers 16 residues. Germline CDR1 is SGDLS and CDR2 is YYNGEE.

This chain uses TRBV9 with TRBJ1-2; a weak D match, TRBD1 (6 bases). The TCR sequence derives from a woman between 70 and 85 years old with acute or convalescent COVID-19. The sequencing sample was made of peripheral blood. CDR3 in amino acids: CASSVGGLSDYYGYTF. DNA for the CDR3: TGTGCCAGCAGCGTAGGGGGGCTTAGTGATTACTATGGCTACACCTTC. The variable domain in full, with the rest retrieved from reference TRBV9 and TRBJ1-2, is DSGVTQTPKHLITATGQRVTLRCSPRSGDLSVYWYQQSLDQGLQFLIQYYNGEERAKGNILERFSAQQFPDLHSELNLSSLELGDSALYFCASSVGGLSDYYGYTFGSGTRLTVV.